The 30 T cell receptor beta chains listed next were all sequenced from one sample in a study of blood T cell repertoires in COVID-19. The data were produced by immunoSEQ multiplex PCR, yet TCRdb's version contains in-frame clones alone and is incomplete. The sample includes approximately 450,000 clones, 80% to 90% of them seen just once. Sequencing was carried out using PBMCs or T cells enriched from blood (not recorded which). These receptors all come from a man aged 30-40 years who had recovered from COVID-19.

The genes are TRBV5-1 and TRBJ2-5; 8 bases line up with TRBD2. CDR3 length equals 15 residues. J lost 4 bases, V lost 5 bases, and 10 bases had no gene match. Per germline, CDR1 SGHRS and CDR2 YFSETQ. The CDR3 is CASSFAGGPRETQYF. The DNA of the CDR3 is TGCGCCAGCAGTTTTGCGGGAGGCCCTCGAGAGACCCAGTACTTC.

This sequence joins TRBV29-1 and TRBJ1-2; possible D gene TRBD1, 6 bases. Trimming stripped 5 bases from V and 4 bases from J, with 11 bases between. Germline values: CDR1 SQVTM, CDR2 ANQGSEA. The CDR3 extends over 12 amino acids. The CDR3 DNA reads as TGCAGCGTTCCCGACAGGACCTATGGCTACACCTTC. Its translation is CSVPDRTYGYTF.

The chain combines TRBV29-1 with TRBJ2-1, with D possibly being TRBD2 (5 bases). Between the trimmed V and J ends, which lost 7 bases and 10 bases, there was a span of 11 bases. The CDR3 contains 10 residues. Germline lookup yields CDR1 SQVTM and CDR2 ANQGSEA. CDR3 protein: CSGLAPEQFF. CDR3 sequence (DNA): TGCAGCGGTCTAGCCCCCGAGCAGTTCTTC.

The CDR3 reads CASSLERGGLAGAREQFF. The CDR3 DNA is TGTGCCAGCAGCTTAGAGCGAGGGGGACTAGCGGGAGCGAGGGAGCAGTTCTTC. The gene calls are TRBV7-2 and TRBJ2-1; 14 bases map to TRBD2. CDR3 length: 18 amino acids. V was pared by 1 base and J by 10 bases, with 12 bases of the junction left unmatched. Per the germline V gene, CDR1 is SGHTA and CDR2 is FQGNSA.

J is TRBJ1-4 and V is TRBV6-5; TRBD1 agrees at 9 bases. The CDR3 consists of 14 residues. Germline lookup yields CDR1 MNHEY and CDR2 SVGAGI. Losses at the gene ends were 10 bases for V and 8 bases for J; bases not matched to a gene: 11. In nucleotides, the CDR3 is TGTGCCACCCTCTCTACAGGGGGCAAAGAAAAACTGTTTTTT. Residues: CATLSTGGKEKLFF.

This clone occurred once. The J gene is TRBJ2-2, the V gene TRBV27, with 7 bases matching TRBD2. V lost 1 base and J lost 4; bases outside the gene matches: 3. Looked up from germline, CDR1 is MNHEY and CDR2 is SMNVEV (reference sequence). The CDR3 is made up of 15 amino acids. The CDR3 bases are TGTGCCAGCAGTTTATACGCTAGCGGCACCGGGGAGCTGTTTTTT. Protein: CASSLYASGTGELFF.

This chain joins TRBV5-6 and TRBJ1-3; the match to TRBD1 covers 7 bases. CDR1 SGHDT and CDR2 YYEEEE come from the germline V gene. The CDR3 is 14 residues long. V trimming: 5 bases; J trimming: 1 base; junction bases outside the gene matches: 3. CDR3 bases: TGTGCCAGCAGTAAGACAGGGTCTGGAAACACCATATATTTT. This codes for CASSKTGSGNTIYF.

This clone was counted a single time. The chain carries TRBV28 and TRBJ2-1; tentative D call: TRBD2 (5 bases). The length of the CDR3 is 16 residues. Germline V gives CDR1 MDHEN, CDR2 SYDVKM. Between the trimmed V and J ends, which lost 2 bases and 2 bases, there was a span of 13 bases. For the CDR3, the DNA is TGTGCCAGCAGTTTACCCTCTTTACTAGCCTACAATGAGCAGTTCTTC. It codes for CASSLPSLLAYNEQFF.

The CDR3 spells CASSQGQAGWGYTF. The CDR3 region has the DNA TGTGCCAGCAGCCAAGGACAGGCGGGCTGGGGCTACACCTTC. This sequence joins TRBV3-1 (or the pseudogene TRBV3-2) and TRBJ1-2; TRBD1 is a possible D gene (6 bases). Trimming shortened V by 1 base and J by 8 bases, and 14 bases separated the two germline ends. Germline V gene data show CDR1 as LGHDT and CDR2 as YNNKEL (reference sequence). CDR3 length: 14 residues.

V is TRBV28 and J is TRBJ1-2, with 8 bases aligning to TRBD1. With 6 bases clipped from V and 13 bases from J, the junction kept 13 bases outside the gene matches. This CDR3 spans 13 amino acids. CDR1 and CDR2 (germline): MDHEN, SYDVKM. CDR3 protein: CASSRVRGQGFTF. The CDR3 bases are TGTGCCAGCAGCCGAGTAAGAGGACAGGGATTCACCTTC.

V and J are TRBV14 and TRBJ2-7, with D hard to call. V was cut by 4 bases and J by 3 bases, with 13 bases left in between. The CDR3 covers 14 residues. CDR1 and CDR2 (germline): SGHDN, FVKESK. The CDR3 is CASSPERNYYEQYF. The CDR3 nucleotides are TGTGCCAGCAGCCCAGAGAGGAACTACTACGAGCAGTACTTC.

The chain has TRBV3-1 (or the pseudogene TRBV3-2) and TRBJ2-2, with TRBD1 matching 7 bases. The V and J ends lost 4 bases and 5 bases, in that order; junction bases with no gene match: 10. Germline CDR1 is LGHDT and CDR2 is YNNKEL (reference sequence). The length of the CDR3 is 16 residues. The CDR3 protein is CASSPFDTGVTGELFF. In DNA, the CDR3 is TGTGCCAGCAGCCCTTTCGACACAGGGGTAACCGGGGAGCTGTTTTTT.

This clone was detected once. The J gene is TRBJ1-4, the V gene TRBV7-2; D uncertain. Germline CDR1 and CDR2: SGHTA and FQGNSA. Trimming pared 0 bases from V and 0 bases from J, leaving 8 bases between. CDR3 length: 16 residues. CDR3 nucleotide sequence: TGTGCCAGCAGCTTAGCGCAGATCACAACTAATGAAAAACTGTTTTTT. Protein product: CASSLAQITTNEKLFF.

V usage is TRBV3-1 (or the pseudogene TRBV3-2) and J usage is TRBJ2-3, with TRBD2 matching 9 bases. Germline-derived CDR1 and CDR2 are LGHDT and YNNKEL (reference sequence). CDR3 size: 16 residues. Trimming cost V 4 bases and J 5 bases; bases outside gene matches: 10. The CDR3 DNA reads as TGTGCCAGCAGCCGAACCCGACTAGCGGCGGGAGATACGCAGTATTTT. It is translated as CASSRTRLAAGDTQYF.

This rearrangement joins TRBV10-3 to TRBJ1-1; TRBD1 might be the D (5 bases). Germline CDR1 reads ENHRY; CDR2 reads SYGVKD. The CDR3 has 15 amino acids. With 3 bases removed from V and 5 bases from J, the gap between germline ends came to 16 bases. Here the CDR3 reads CAISETQGEVTEAFF. CDR3 in DNA: TGTGCCATCAGTGAAACCCAGGGTGAGGTGACTGAAGCTTTCTTT.

This clone was seen once. The gene calls are TRBV18 and TRBJ2-3, with TRBD1 matching 8 bases. This CDR3 region has 16 residues. V trimming: 2 bases; J trimming: 0 bases; junction bases outside the gene matches: 4. Germline V lookup: CDR1 KGHSH, CDR2 LQKENI. The CDR3 is CASSPLGQGSTDTQYF. The CDR3 DNA reads as TGTGCCAGCTCACCATTAGGACAGGGAAGCACAGATACGCAGTATTTT. Based on the CDR3 plus reference TRBV18 and TRBJ2-3, the full variable domain is NAGVMQNPRHLVRRRGQEARLRCSPMKGHSHVYWYRQLPEEGLKFMVYLQKENIIDESGMPKERFSAEFPKEGPSILRIQQVVRGDSAAYFCASSPLGQGSTDTQYFGPGTRLTVL.

The gene calls are TRBV21-1 and TRBJ1-5; the D segment call TRBD1 is taken from the table without a DNA check. TRBV21-1 is flagged as a pseudogene. This CDR3 is built from 18 residues. As DNA, the CDR3 is TGTGCCAGCAGCAATCCCCGCCAGGGGGCTAAGAGCAATCAGCCCCAGCATTTT. This gives the protein CASSNPRQGAKSNQPQHF.

The chain recombines TRBV5-6 with TRBJ2-5; 11 bases map to TRBD2. The ends lost 4 bases at V and 9 bases at J; junction bases unmatched: 14. Germline CDR1 is SGHDT and CDR2 is YYEEEE. This CDR3 contains 16 residues. The CDR3 DNA reads TGTGCCAGCAGCGCCGGGACTAGCGGATGGGCAGGGGCCCAGTACTTC. It encodes CASSAGTSGWAGAQYF.

V gene TRBV18 combines with J gene TRBJ1-1; 7 positions match TRBD1. Germline V CDR1 and CDR2: KGHSH, LQKENI. V was pared by 2 bases and J by 4 bases, with 10 bases of the junction left unmatched. The CDR3 extends over 16 amino acids. Here the CDR3 DNA reads TGTGCCAGCTCACCATTCGAAGGGGGCGGAGGCACTGAAGCTTTCTTT. Translation: CASSPFEGGGGTEAFF.

V is TRBV5-1 and J is TRBJ2-7; possibly TRBD1 for D (6 bases). V was shortened by 3 bases and J by 2 bases, with 12 bases between the two germline ends. CDR1 is SGHRS, CDR2 YFSETQ, per germline. The CDR3 has 14 residues. DNA of the CDR3: TGCGCCAGCAGCTCGGGACAACCTCCCTACGAGCAGTACTTC. It specifies CASSSGQPPYEQYF.

The CDR3 loop reads CASSPSGLAGEVYEQYF. CDR3 in DNA: TGCGCCAGCAGTCCTTCGGGACTAGCGGGAGAGGTCTACGAGCAGTACTTC. This chain joins TRBV10-1 and TRBJ2-7; 14 bases are a match to TRBD2. J gave up 3 bases and V 5 bases, and 9 bases lay outside the gene matches. Looked up from germline, CDR1 is WNHNN and CDR2 is SYGVQD (reference sequence). There are 17 residues in the CDR3.

J is TRBJ2-7 and V is TRBV28, with 7 bases identical to TRBD2. Germline trimming cut 8 bases from V and 3 bases from J; bases unmatched to any gene: 13. Germline V gene data show CDR1 as MDHEN and CDR2 as SYDVKM. The CDR3 extends over 15 amino acids. The CDR3, as DNA: TGTGCCAGCCATCGGGGGACTATGACTCTCTACGAGCAGTACTTC. This translates into CASHRGTMTLYEQYF.

V is TRBV2 and J is TRBJ1-4; no clear D gene. Trimming stripped 6 bases from V and 0 bases from J, with 8 bases between. Germline CDR1 and CDR2: SNHLY and FYNNEI. The CDR3 is 14 residues long. As DNA, the CDR3 is TGTGCCAGCAGAGGACTCGCAACTAATGAAAAACTGTTTTTT. Protein sequence: CASRGLATNEKLFF.

The genes are TRBV19 and TRBJ1-1; D is unclear. Trimming removed 4 bases at V and 6 bases at J, with 15 bases between. The CDR3 covers 14 residues. Germline V gene data show CDR1 as LNHDA and CDR2 as SQIVND (reference sequence). The CDR3, as DNA: TGTGCCAGTAGTAGTCTCCAGGACTCGGCTGAAGCTTTCTTT. Translating it yields CASSSLQDSAEAFF.

The table lists this clone with a count of one. The V gene is TRBV4-1, the J gene TRBJ1-6, with D possibly matching TRBD1 (5 bases). The V end lost 2 bases, the J end lost 10 bases, and 15 bases lay between the germline ends. Per the germline V gene, CDR1 is MGHRA and CDR2 is YSYEKL. CDR3 length: 15 residues. CDR3 amino acids: CASSQSGGGISPLHF. The DNA of the CDR3 is TGCGCCAGCAGCCAATCCGGGGGGGGGATATCACCCCTCCACTTT.

The gene calls are TRBV7-9 and TRBJ2-5; TRBD2 agrees at 12 bases. CDR1 and CDR2 (germline): SEHNR, FQNEAQ (reference sequence). Trimming at V came to 4 bases and at J to 2 bases, leaving 2 bases not matched to a gene. The CDR3 runs to 15 residues. This CDR3 reads CASSYGTSGQETQYF. In DNA form, the CDR3 reads TGTGCCAGCAGCTACGGGACTAGCGGGCAAGAGACCCAGTACTTC.

This clone was recorded at least ten times. The V gene is TRBV10-3, the J gene TRBJ2-1; 9 bases are shared with TRBD2. Germline CDR1 and CDR2: ENHRY and SYGVKD. The CDR3 sequence is 16 residues long. V was pared by 3 bases and J by 6 bases, with 9 bases of the junction left unmatched. CDR3 nucleotides: TGTGCCATCAGTGACCAGGGACTAGCTGGCTTCAATGAGCAGTTCTTC. Its translation: CAISDQGLAGFNEQFF.

The V call is TRBV30, the J call TRBJ1-1; D is perhaps TRBD1 (6 bases). Trimming removed 2 bases at V and 5 bases at J, with 12 bases between. The CDR3 extends over 13 amino acids. Germline V gives CDR1 GTSNPN, CDR2 SVGIG (reference sequence). The CDR3 sequence: CAWSTQGVTEAFF. For the CDR3, the DNA is TGTGCCTGGAGTACACAGGGTGTGACTGAAGCTTTCTTT. Together with reference TRBV30 and TRBJ1-1, the CDR3 gives the full variable domain: SQTIHQWPATLVQPVGSPLSLECTVEGTSNPNLYWYRQAAGRGLQLLFYSVGIGQISSEVPQNLSASRPQDRQFILSSKKLLLSDSGFYLCAWSTQGVTEAFFGQGTRLTVV.

The chain employs TRBV7-9 and TRBJ2-3; TRBD1 matches 10 bases. This CDR3 region has 16 residues. The trim removed 6 bases at V and 2 bases at J, leaving 8 bases unmatched. In germline, CDR1 is SEHNR, CDR2 FQNEAQ (reference sequence). DNA for the CDR3: TGTGCCAGCAGTGGGGACAGGGGTAAGGACACAGATACGCAGTATTTT. Amino acids: CASSGDRGKDTDTQYF.

V is TRBV28 and J is TRBJ1-5, with D possibly matching TRBD1 (5 bases). The germline CDR1 and CDR2 sequences are MDHEN and SYDVKM. The V end was cut by 4 bases, the J end by 7 bases, with 14 bases between. This CDR3 spans 14 amino acids. CDR3: CASSSAGLAQPQHF. The DNA for the CDR3 is TGTGCCAGCAGTTCAGCAGGGTTGGCACAGCCCCAGCATTTT.